Listed below are T cell receptor beta chains from one sample, sequenced in a study of blood T cell repertoires in COVID-19. Clones were read by immunoSEQ multiplex PCR, and TCRdb kept only the in-frame ones, dropping some. The sample contains some 220,000 clones, 82% of which appear only once. The source material was peripheral blood. The receptors stem from an older woman with COVID-19, enrolled during active disease. Each CDR3 is given with its conserved first and last residue. The D gene is left open where the match is weak. Expanded clones get a size class; other rows say once, few or many, or leave the size out.

J: TRBJ2-1
size: .
V: TRBV11-3
D: .
CDR3: CASSDQLGSMGKDEQFF
DNA: TGTGCCAGCAGCGACCAATTAGGGAGCATGGGAAAAGATGAGCAGTTCTTC

J: TRBJ1-2
size: .
V: TRBV7-2
D: TRBD1
CDR3: CASSLVRQGGGYTF
DNA: TGTGCCAGCAGCTTAGTAAGGCAGGGGGGAGGCTACACCTTC

J: TRBJ2-1
size: .
V: TRBV14
D: .
CDR3: CASSQDTYNEQFF
DNA: TGTGCCAGCAGCCAAGACACCTACAATGAGCAGTTCTTC

J: TRBJ1-6
size: .
V: TRBV2
D: .
CDR3: CASSRSIEAYSPLHF
DNA: TGTGCCAGCAGTCGGTCGATAGAGGCCTATTCACCCCTCCACTTT

J: TRBJ1-6
size: .
V: TRBV5-5
D: .
CDR3: CASSLAGDSPLHF
DNA: TGTGCCAGCAGCTTGGCGGGGGATTCACCCCTCCACTTT

J: TRBJ1-2
size: few
V: TRBV18
D: TRBD1
CDR3: CASSHGQGEDGYTF
DNA: TGTGCCAGCTCGCACGGACAGGGAGAGGATGGCTACACCTTC

J: TRBJ2-7
size: .
V: TRBV7-9
D: TRBD1
CDR3: CASSSDRVSYEQYF
DNA: TGTGCCAGCAGCTCGGACAGGGTATCCTACGAGCAGTACTTC

J: TRBJ2-5
size: .
V: TRBV2
D: .
CDR3: CASKWAPEAYQETQYF
DNA: TGTGCCAGCAAATGGGCGCCGGAGGCCTACCAAGAGACCCAGTACTTC

J: TRBJ2-1
size: .
V: TRBV7-2
D: .
CDR3: CASSLDTYNEQFF
DNA: TGTGCCAGCAGCTTAGACACCTACAATGAGCAGTTCTTC

J: TRBJ1-6
size: .
V: TRBV6-6
D: .
CDR3: CASSYYPQSADSPLHF
DNA: TGTGCCAGCAGTTACTATCCCCAAAGTGCGGATTCACCCCTCCACTTT

J: TRBJ1-5
size: few
V: TRBV7-2
D: TRBD1
CDR3: CASRDSLNQPQHF
DNA: TGTGCCAGCCGGGACAGCCTTAATCAGCCCCAGCATTTT

J: TRBJ1-2
size: .
V: TRBV28
D: .
CDR3: CASSLYGAGYTF
DNA: TGTGCCAGCAGTTTATATGGTGCGGGCTACACCTTC

J: TRBJ2-2
size: .
V: TRBV7-9
D: .
CDR3: CASVGAANTGELFF
DNA: TGTGCCAGTGTGGGGGCCGCGAACACCGGGGAGCTGTTTTTT

J: TRBJ2-7
size: .
V: TRBV6-2/TRBV6-3
D: TRBD2
CDR3: CASSYPTSGGTYEQYF
DNA: TGTGCCAGCAGTTACCCTACTAGCGGGGGGACCTACGAGCAGTACTTC

J: TRBJ2-7
size: .
V: TRBV28
D: TRBD1
CDR3: CASSWTGAYEQYF
DNA: TGTGCCAGCAGTTGGACAGGGGCCTACGAGCAGTACTTC

J: TRBJ2-1
size: .
V: TRBV27
D: .
CDR3: CASSAPRRGLYNEQFF
DNA: TGTGCCAGCAGTGCGCCGCGGAGGGGGCTGTACAATGAGCAGTTCTTC

J: TRBJ1-4
size: .
V: TRBV9
D: TRBD1
CDR3: CASSPPLTGLGAKLFF
DNA: TGTGCCAGCAGCCCACCCCTGACAGGGCTGGGGGCAAAACTGTTTTTT

J: TRBJ1-2
size: .
V: TRBV6-5
D: TRBD1
CDR3: CASRKTGTDYGYTF
DNA: TGTGCCAGCAGAAAGACCGGGACAGACTATGGCTACACCTTC

J: TRBJ2-3
size: .
V: TRBV7-2
D: TRBD2
CDR3: CASSPTTEGSGITDTQYF
DNA: TGTGCCAGCAGCCCGACCACGGAGGGTAGCGGGATTACAGATACGCAGTATTTT

J: TRBJ1-2
size: .
V: TRBV5-4
D: .
CDR3: CASRPLDSYGYTF
DNA: TGTGCCAGCAGACCCCTGGACAGCTATGGCTACACCTTC

J: TRBJ2-2
size: .
V: TRBV6-2/TRBV6-3
D: .
CDR3: CASSYSWGATGELFF
DNA: TGTGCCAGCAGTTACTCGTGGGGAGCCACCGGGGAGCTGTTTTTT

J: TRBJ1-1
size: few
V: TRBV28
D: .
CDR3: CASRLTGSTEAFF
DNA: TGTGCCAGCAGGCTAACAGGGAGCACTGAAGCTTTCTTT

J: TRBJ2-2
size: .
V: TRBV11-2
D: TRBD2
CDR3: CASSLTTTSGTGELFF
DNA: TGTGCCAGCAGCTTAACGACGACTAGCGGGACCGGGGAGCTGTTTTTT

J: TRBJ2-7
size: .
V: TRBV15
D: .
CDR3: CATSRDMATAYEQYF
DNA: TGTGCCACCAGCAGAGATATGGCAACAGCCTACGAGCAGTACTTC

J: TRBJ2-5
size: .
V: TRBV5-1
D: .
CDR3: CASRTGVETQYF
DNA: TGCGCCAGCAGAACGGGAGTAGAGACCCAGTACTTC

J: TRBJ2-6
size: .
V: TRBV5-5
D: .
CDR3: CASSSWGAGANVLTF
DNA: TGTGCCAGCAGCTCGTGGGGGGCTGGGGCCAACGTCCTGACTTTC

J: TRBJ1-3
size: .
V: TRBV19
D: .
CDR3: CASSIASTGGNTIYF
DNA: TGTGCCAGTAGTATAGCCTCGACAGGTGGGAACACCATATATTTT

J: TRBJ2-7
size: once
V: TRBV7-7
D: .
CDR3: CASSLSRGSSYEQYF
DNA: TGTGCCAGCAGCTTATCTCGGGGATCTTCCTACGAGCAGTACTTC

J: TRBJ2-5
size: .
V: TRBV25-1
D: .
CDR3: CASSEWRGPRTQYF
DNA: TGTGCCAGCAGTGAATGGAGGGGCCCAAGGACCCAGTACTTC

J: TRBJ2-5
size: .
V: TRBV7-7
D: TRBD2
CDR3: CASSPSGRGGETQYF
DNA: TGTGCCAGCAGCCCTAGCGGGAGGGGAGGGGAGACCCAGTACTTC

J: TRBJ1-2
size: .
V: TRBV7-2
D: .
CDR3: CASSYREGYGYTF
DNA: TGTGCCAGCAGCTACAGGGAGGGGTATGGCTACACCTTC

J: TRBJ1-1
size: .
V: TRBV12-3/TRBV12-4
D: .
CDR3: CASTRGKVSEAFF
DNA: TGTGCCAGCACTAGGGGAAAGGTCTCTGAAGCTTTCTTT

J: TRBJ2-2
size: .
V: TRBV7-2
D: TRBD1
CDR3: CASSLVGTANTGELFF
DNA: TGTGCCAGCAGCTTGGTAGGGACAGCGAACACCGGGGAGCTGTTTTTT

J: TRBJ2-5
size: .
V: TRBV2
D: TRBD2
CDR3: CASRETSAETQYF
DNA: TGTGCCAGCAGAGAGACTAGCGCGGAGACCCAGTACTTC

J: TRBJ1-6
size: .
V: TRBV13
D: .
CDR3: CASNLNNSPLHF
DNA: TGTGCCAGCAATCTAAATAATTCACCCCTCCACTTT

J: TRBJ2-1
size: once
V: TRBV7-9
D: .
CDR3: CASSLVVSSYNEQFF
DNA: TGTGCCAGCAGCTTAGTAGTGAGCTCCTACAATGAGCAGTTCTTC

J: TRBJ1-2
size: .
V: TRBV3-1/TRBV3-2
D: .
CDR3: CASSHLGTDGYTF
DNA: TGTGCCAGCAGCCATTTGGGTACAGATGGCTACACCTTC

J: TRBJ2-3
size: .
V: TRBV6-1
D: TRBD2
CDR3: CASSDSGRAGDTQYF
DNA: TGTGCCAGCAGTGATAGCGGGAGGGCAGGAGATACGCAGTATTTT

J: TRBJ1-1
size: once
V: TRBV28
D: .
CDR3: CASSPGGTGQKAFF
DNA: TGTGCCAGCAGCCCTGGGGGGACCGGGCAGAAAGCTTTCTTT

J: TRBJ1-4
size: .
V: TRBV5-5
D: TRBD1
CDR3: CASSPQGLANEKLFF
DNA: TGTGCCAGCAGCCCACAGGGGCTGGCTAATGAAAAACTGTTTTTT

J: TRBJ1-5
size: .
V: TRBV19
D: .
CDR3: CASSIGVWSNQPQHF
DNA: TGTGCCAGTAGTATAGGCGTTTGGAGCAATCAGCCCCAGCATTTT

J: TRBJ1-1
size: .
V: TRBV4-3
D: .
CDR3: CASSQNYRNTEAFF
DNA: TGCGCCAGCAGCCAAAATTACAGGAACACTGAAGCTTTCTTT

J: TRBJ1-6
size: .
V: TRBV27
D: .
CDR3: CASKGTGNSPLHF
DNA: TGTGCCAGCAAGGGCACGGGGAATTCACCCCTCCACTTT

J: TRBJ2-7
size: .
V: TRBV11-2
D: TRBD1
CDR3: CASSSYRGPSYEQYF
DNA: TGTGCCAGCAGCTCCTACAGGGGGCCCTCCTACGAGCAGTACTTC

J: TRBJ2-3
size: .
V: TRBV2
D: .
CDR3: CASSVETDTQYF
DNA: TGTGCCAGCAGTGTAGAAACAGATACGCAGTATTTT

J: TRBJ2-5
size: .
V: TRBV30
D: .
CDR3: CAWSLGGEAKETQYF
DNA: TGTGCCTGGAGCTTAGGAGGGGAAGCCAAGGAGACCCAGTACTTC

J: TRBJ1-1
size: few
V: TRBV7-2
D: .
CDR3: CASSSSKNTEAFF
DNA: TGTGCCAGCAGCTCAAGCAAGAACACTGAAGCTTTCTTT

J: TRBJ1-2
size: few
V: TRBV3-1/TRBV3-2
D: .
CDR3: CASSQGTIDGYTF
DNA: TGTGCCAGCAGCCAGGGGACAATAGATGGCTACACCTTC

J: TRBJ1-1
size: few
V: TRBV5-1
D: .
CDR3: CASSFQVRTEAFF
DNA: TGCGCCAGCAGCTTTCAGGTGCGCACTGAAGCTTTCTTT

J: TRBJ1-1
size: .
V: TRBV28
D: .
CDR3: CASSPSPYSEAFF
DNA: TGTGCCAGCAGCCCTTCACCGTACTCTGAAGCTTTCTTT

J: TRBJ1-5
size: .
V: TRBV19
D: TRBD1
CDR3: CASSISGTGGQPQHF
DNA: TGTGCCAGTAGTATCTCCGGGACAGGGGGACAGCCCCAGCATTTT

J: TRBJ2-5
size: few
V: TRBV2
D: TRBD2
CDR3: CASNPERASGQETQYF
DNA: TGTGCCAGCAACCCGGAGCGGGCTAGCGGCCAAGAGACCCAGTACTTC

J: TRBJ1-6
size: .
V: TRBV4-2
D: .
CDR3: CASSQGPAGNSPLHF
DNA: TGTGCCAGCAGCCAAGGGCCAGCGGGTAATTCACCCCTCCACTTT

J: TRBJ1-3
size: .
V: TRBV7-2
D: .
CDR3: CASSLAGGVGNTIYF
DNA: TGTGCCAGCAGCTTAGCAGGGGGTGTGGGAAACACCATATATTTT

J: TRBJ1-2
size: .
V: TRBV2
D: TRBD1
CDR3: CASSGEQGARGYTF
DNA: TGTGCCAGCAGTGGGGAACAGGGGGCGAGAGGCTACACCTTC

J: TRBJ1-5
size: .
V: TRBV5-6
D: TRBD1
CDR3: CASSSYWAMSSGGAEPQHF
DNA: TGTGCCAGCAGCTCGTACTGGGCTATGAGCTCAGGGGGCGCGGAGCCCCAGCATTTT

J: TRBJ1-5
size: .
V: TRBV28
D: TRBD1
CDR3: CASSFRGRGNQPQHF
DNA: TGTGCCAGCAGTTTCAGGGGGCGGGGGAATCAGCCCCAGCATTTT

J: TRBJ2-1
size: .
V: TRBV2
D: .
CDR3: CASSEMVPRGFF
DNA: TGTGCCAGCAGTGAAATGGTACCCCGGGGGTTCTTC